These 27 T cell receptor beta chains share one sample of origin, sequenced in a study of control samples from healthy donors and cancer patients. The method was immunoSEQ multiplex PCR; TCRdb's version includes in-frame clones alone and lacks a portion of them. The table lists 90,000 to 100,000 clones, approximately 90% of them singletons. The sequencing input was blood. The receptors derive from a woman under 30 in good health.

The chain joins TRBV4-1 to TRBJ2-7; a weak D match, TRBD2 (6 bases). CDR1 MGHRA and CDR2 YSYEKL come from the germline V gene. This CDR3 has 16 amino acids. V lost 4 bases, J lost 4 bases, and 20 bases lay in between. This CDR3 is CASSPWPRGNVYEQYF. The CDR3 bases are TGCGCCAGCAGCCCGTGGCCTCGCGGGAACGTATACGAGCAGTACTTC.

The chain recombines TRBV7-3 with TRBJ1-1; D possibly corresponds to TRBD1 (6 bases). The CDR3 runs 14 residues. Looked up from germline, CDR1 is SGHTA and CDR2 is FQGTGA. V dropped 5 bases and J dropped 1 base, with 11 bases sitting between them. CDR3 DNA: TGTGCCAGCAGCATTGGACAGAGGAACACTGAAGCTTTCTTT. Amino acids: CASSIGQRNTEAFF.

The chain joins TRBV9 to TRBJ1-1; D gene unclear. Germline V gives CDR1 SGDLS, CDR2 YYNGEE. The V and J ends lost 1 base and 0 bases respectively, with 16 bases between them. The CDR3 runs 17 residues. CDR3 protein: CASSVPTAGLMNTEAFF. The CDR3 nucleotides read TGTGCCAGCAGCGTACCTACAGCAGGACTCATGAACACTGAAGCTTTCTTT.

As regards this clone: A read error may account for a junction end that differs from germline. The rearrangement links TRBV3-1 (or the pseudogene TRBV3-2) to TRBJ1-2, with D unclear. The length of the CDR3 is 17 residues. Germline CDR1 LGHDT, CDR2 YNNKEL (reference sequence). CDR3 sequence: CASSQATGTKRVYGYTF. The DNA for the CDR3 is TGTGCCAGCAGTCAAGCCACGGGCACCAAGCGAGTCTATGGCTACACCTTC.

This sequence joins TRBV5-6 and TRBJ2-5, with 8 bases matching TRBD2. J was trimmed by 0 bases and V by 2 bases; bases with no gene match: 3. This CDR3 has 15 residues. CDR1 is SGHDT and CDR2 is YYEEEE in the germline V gene. CDR3 loop: CASSLAGDNQETQYF. In DNA form, the CDR3 reads TGTGCCAGCAGCTTAGCGGGGGACAACCAAGAGACCCAGTACTTC.

This chain links TRBV7-3 with TRBJ2-1; D may correspond to TRBD1 or TRBD2 (6 bases each). Trimming removed 3 bases at V and 9 bases at J, with 15 bases between. This CDR3 spans 14 amino acids. CDR1 is SGHTA and CDR2 is FQGTGA in the germline V gene. The DNA for the CDR3 is TGTGCCAGCAGCTTCAAGGGGGGTAATGGTGAGCAGTTCTTC. The encoded protein is CASSFKGGNGEQFF.

The genes are TRBV6-5 and TRBJ1-1; TRBD1 is a possible D gene (5 bases). Germline assignment: CDR1 MNHEY and CDR2 SVGAGI. Trimming pared 6 bases from V and 2 bases from J, leaving 16 bases between. The CDR3 is made up of 15 amino acids. The CDR3 DNA is TGTGCCAGCAGCGGCATGGGGCCGGGAAACACTGAAGCTTTCTTT. This codes for CASSGMGPGNTEAFF.

This CDR3 reads CTSSQEDRAGNQPQHF. As DNA, the CDR3 is TGCACCAGCAGCCAGGAAGACAGGGCTGGCAATCAGCCCCAGCATTTT. The chain recombines TRBV1 with TRBJ1-5; TRBD1, the table's D call, was not compared with the DNA. TRBV1 is marked as a pseudogene. The CDR3 sequence is 16 residues long.

This chain connects TRBV6-5 to TRBJ1-5, with 7 bases aligning to TRBD1. The CDR3 has 15 residues. The germline V gene has CDR1 MNHEY and CDR2 SVGAGI. V lost 5 bases to trimming and J lost 6 bases; unmatched junction nucleotides: 10. CDR3 amino acids: CASSPQTGIGQPQHF. CDR3 DNA: TGTGCCAGCAGTCCCCAGACAGGGATCGGTCAGCCCCAGCATTTT.

The rearrangement joins TRBV19 to TRBJ1-2; D is ambiguous. The length of the CDR3 is 13 residues. The V end was cut by 6 bases, the J end by 2 bases, with 10 bases between. Germline values: CDR1 LNHDA, CDR2 SQIVND (reference sequence). CDR3 DNA: TGTGCCAGTAGATCGGAGGAGAACTATGGCTACACCTTC. This encodes CASRSEENYGYTF.

The genes are TRBV7-6 and TRBJ1-1; TRBD1 might be the D (5 bases). Germline CDR1 and CDR2: SGHVS and FNYEAQ. The CDR3 extends over 13 amino acids. V lost 6 bases and J 4 bases, leaving 12 bases between the germline ends. The CDR3 DNA reads TGTGCCAGCAGGGGGACGGAATCCACTGAAGCTTTCTTT. As protein: CASRGTESTEAFF. Variable domain in full (rest from reference TRBV7-6 and TRBJ1-1): GAGVSQSPRYKVTKRGQDVALRCDPISGHVSLYWYRQALGQGPEFLTYFNYEAQQDKSGLPNDRFSAERPEGSISTLTIQRTEQRDSAMYRCASRGTESTEAFFGQGTRLTVV.

The chain recombines TRBV7-7 with TRBJ2-3; D tentatively reads TRBD1 or TRBD2 (5 bases each). The CDR3 length is 14 residues. Trimming stripped 3 bases from V and 1 base from J, with 8 bases between. Germline lookup yields CDR1 SSHAT and CDR2 FNYEAQ (reference sequence). The CDR3 nucleotides are TGTGCCAGCAGCTTGAGGGGAGGCACAGATACGCAGTATTTT. Amino acid sequence: CASSLRGGTDTQYF.

The CDR3, as DNA: TGTGCCAGCAGCTTAGAGTTCAGTCAGCCCCAGCATTTT. Translated, it gives CASSLEFSQPQHF. The J gene is TRBJ1-5, the V gene TRBV7-6; D not certain. Germline V gene sequence: CDR1 SGHVS, CDR2 FNYEAQ. There are 13 residues in the CDR3. V was trimmed by 1 base and J by 6 bases, leaving 7 bases between them.

The chain uses TRBV5-6 and TRBJ2-5; unclear D gene. This CDR3 has 13 residues. The V end lost 4 bases, the J end lost 0 bases, and 7 bases lay between the germline ends. CDR1 is SGHDT and CDR2 is YYEEEE in the germline V gene. The CDR3 DNA follows: TGTGCCAGCAGCCCCCCTAACCAAGAGACCCAGTACTTC. Protein product: CASSPPNQETQYF.

The gene calls are TRBV5-6 and TRBJ1-1; a possible D gene is TRBD1 (6 bases). Trimming cost V 0 bases and J 7 bases, with 16 bases left between them. Germline loops: CDR1 SGHDT, CDR2 YYEEEE. The CDR3 consists of 15 residues. CDR3 sequence: CASSLDSRGTDEAFF. The CDR3 bases are TGTGCCAGCAGCTTGGATAGCAGGGGCACAGATGAAGCTTTCTTT.

DNA for the CDR3: TGTGCCAGCAGAAGGGACTCCTACGAGCAGTACTTC. Amino acid sequence: CASRRDSYEQYF. This rearrangement joins TRBV7-9 to TRBJ2-7; no reliable D call. From germline, CDR1 is SEHNR and CDR2 FQNEAQ (reference sequence). With 6 bases removed from V and 0 bases from J, the gap between germline ends came to 6 bases. The CDR3 is made up of 12 amino acids. Complete variable domain (other parts from reference TRBV7-9 and TRBJ2-7): DTGVSQNPRHKITKRGQNVTFRCDPISEHNRLYWYRQTLGQGPEFLTYFQNEAQLEKSRLLSDRFSAERPKGSFSTLEIQRTEQGDSAMYLCASRRDSYEQYFGPGTRLTVT.

The chain has TRBV10-3 and TRBJ2-1, with 10 nucleotides matching TRBD2. CDR1 and CDR2 (germline): ENHRY, SYGVKD. The J segment lost 4 bases and the V segment lost 0 bases, leaving 3 bases of the junction unmatched. The length of the CDR3 is 16 residues. CDR3 protein: CAISESRTSGYNEQFF. CDR3 sequence (DNA): TGTGCCATCAGTGAGTCAAGGACTAGCGGATACAATGAGCAGTTCTTC.

This chain joins TRBV24-1 and TRBJ1-5; the D is unclear. The CDR3 covers 12 residues. In germline, CDR1 is KGHDR, CDR2 SFDVKD. Trimming removed 3 bases at V and 5 bases at J, with 4 bases between. The CDR3 reads CATSDQYQPQHF. The CDR3 DNA sequence: TGTGCCACCAGTGATCAGTATCAGCCCCAGCATTTT.

CDR3: CASSPYPDREITGELFF. DNA of the CDR3: TGTGCCAGCAGCCCTTACCCGGACAGGGAGATCACCGGGGAGCTGTTTTTT. The chain is built from TRBV7-3 and TRBJ2-2, with 8 bases identical to TRBD1. Looked up from germline, CDR1 is SGHTA and CDR2 is FQGTGA. This CDR3 spans 17 amino acids. V was pared by 5 bases and J by 4 bases, with 12 bases of the junction left unmatched.

The rearrangement uses TRBV27 and TRBJ1-6; D is unclear. Germline assignment: CDR1 MNHEY and CDR2 SMNVEV (reference sequence). The CDR3 has 14 residues. The V and J ends lost 5 bases and 7 bases respectively, with 12 bases between them. Here the CDR3 reads CASSPWTGNSPLHF. CDR3 nucleotides: TGTGCCAGCAGTCCCTGGACGGGAAATTCACCCCTCCACTTT.

This clone has more than one count but fewer than ten. This chain joins TRBV10-3 and TRBJ1-2; D is unresolved. Trimming removed 0 bases at V and 4 bases at J, with 9 bases between. The CDR3 consists of 14 residues. CDR1 is ENHRY and CDR2 is SYGVKD in the germline V gene. CDR3 DNA sequence: TGTGCCATCAGTGAGTCGGTGGAGGGCTATGGCTACACCTTC. It yields the protein CAISESVEGYGYTF.

The CDR3 reads CSVGQGNTEAFF. The CDR3 region has the DNA TGCAGCGTTGGACAGGGGAACACTGAAGCTTTCTTT. The chain couples TRBV29-1 to TRBJ1-1; 7 bases are a match to TRBD1. Losses at the gene ends were 4 bases for V and 1 base for J; bases not matched to a gene: 0. Looked up from germline, CDR1 is SQVTM and CDR2 is ANQGSEA. The CDR3 covers 12 residues.

The chain couples TRBV27 to TRBJ1-1, with D tentatively TRBD1 (5 bases). CDR3 size: 13 residues. CDR1 and CDR2 (germline): MNHEY, SMNVEV (reference sequence). Deletions cut 6 bases from V and 3 bases from J, with 11 bases between. The CDR3 DNA reads TGTGCCAGCAGCTGGGGACGAGACACTGAAGCTTTCTTT. Amino acids: CASSWGRDTEAFF.

The gene calls are TRBV11-2 and TRBJ2-7, with 12 bases aligning to TRBD1. The CDR3 totals 16 residues. Germline V gives CDR1 SGHAT, CDR2 FQNNGV. The ends lost 3 bases at V and 3 bases at J; junction bases unmatched: 6. The DNA of the CDR3 is TGTGCCAGCAGCTTCGCCGGGACAGGGGGCCTCTACGAGCAGTACTTC. Translated, it gives CASSFAGTGGLYEQYF.

The J gene is TRBJ1-5, the V gene TRBV6-6; perhaps TRBD1 as D (6 bases). V was trimmed by 6 bases and J by 3 bases, leaving 18 bases between them. CDR3 length: 16 residues. Per germline, CDR1 MNHNY and CDR2 SVGAGI (reference sequence). The CDR3 sequence: CASRRFLPGHNQPQHF. For the CDR3, the DNA is TGTGCCAGCAGGAGATTCTTACCGGGACACAATCAGCCCCAGCATTTT.

This rearrangement joins TRBV6-5 to TRBJ1-2, with TRBD1 identical over 9 bases. V gave up 1 base and J gave up 4 bases; unmatched junction bases: 7. CDR1 is MNHEY, CDR2 SVGAGI, per germline. The CDR3 spans 16 residues. CDR3 sequence: CASSYLPGQGGYGYTF. The CDR3 DNA reads as TGTGCCAGCAGTTACTTACCGGGACAGGGTGGCTATGGCTACACCTTC.

This sequence joins TRBV4-2 and TRBJ2-7; 9 bases are shared with TRBD2. CDR3 size: 16 residues. Losses at the gene ends were 4 bases for V and 1 base for J; bases not matched to a gene: 8. The germline gives CDR1 LGHNA, CDR2 YNFKEQ. The CDR3 DNA reads TGTGCCAGCAGCCGAGAGGTAGCGGGGGTATCCTACGAGCAGTACTTC. Its protein product is CASSREVAGVSYEQYF.